This entry lists 5 T cell receptor beta chains sequenced from one sample in a study of radiotherapy plus CTLA-4 blockade in lung cancer (dated by TCRdb to between 2017 and 2018). Preparation of the library involved the immunoSEQ multiplex PCR assay. What TCRdb holds here is the immuneACCESS table cut down to in-frame rearrangements. Part of the clones is not present; checked against another copy, under half of the missing clones reflect an unresolved V gene, and the others are unexplained. Counted in this sample were approximately 89,000 clones; about 85% of them appeared once. Roughly 15% of the sample goes to the ten largest clones. The sample in question was peripheral blood, obtained from a patient treated with radiotherapy plus ipilimumab. The receptors come from a human donor with non-small cell lung cancer that progressed on radiotherapy plus ipilimumab.

The rearrangement uses TRBV19 and TRBJ2-1, with TRBD2 matching 15 bases. This CDR3 spans 20 amino acids. Germline V gene data show CDR1 as LNHDA and CDR2 as SQIVND (reference sequence). After removal of 4 bases from V and 12 bases from J, the junction contained 22 bases not matched to a gene. CDR3 amino acids: CASSTTEGGLAGGPPSMQFF. In DNA form, the CDR3 reads TGTGCCAGTAGTACTACCGAGGGAGGACTAGCGGGAGGGCCACCTAGCATGCAGTTCTTC.

This chain links TRBV2 with TRBJ2-7; TRBD2 matches 12 bases. V was pared by 4 bases and J by 3 bases, with 4 bases of the junction left unmatched. CDR1 SNHLY and CDR2 FYNNEI come from the germline V gene. This CDR3 region has 15 residues. The CDR3 nucleotides read TGTGCCAGCAGTGGGTCGACTAGCGGGAGCTACGAGCAGTACTTC. It is translated as CASSGSTSGSYEQYF.

The chain combines TRBV5-8 with TRBJ1-1, with 7 bases fitting TRBD1. Germline V CDR1 and CDR2: SGHTS, YDEGEE. The CDR3 sequence is 15 residues long. Unmatched junction bases numbered 5, after V lost 2 bases and J lost 1 base. CDR3 in DNA: TGTGCCAGCAGCTTTGAGGACAGGCGGAACACTGAAGCTTTCTTT. Its protein is CASSFEDRRNTEAFF.

To note about this clone: Other DNA sequences in the same sample also yield this CDR3. The chain links TRBV7-3 to TRBJ2-7, with TRBD2 matching 7 bases. The CDR3 totals 17 residues. CDR1 SGHTA and CDR2 FQGTGA come from the germline V gene. After removal of 7 bases from V and 4 bases from J, the junction contained 19 bases not matched to a gene. Here the CDR3 reads CASTPCCERTSKYEQYF. CDR3 coding DNA: TGTGCCAGCACCCCTTGTTGTGAGCGGACTAGTAAATACGAGCAGTACTTC.

This clone was seen just once. This rearrangement joins TRBV19 to TRBJ2-7; TRBD2 aligns across 10 bases. Germline V gives CDR1 LNHDA, CDR2 SQIVND (reference sequence). This CDR3 spans 13 amino acids. The J segment lost 2 bases and the V segment lost 9 bases, leaving 4 bases of the junction unmatched. CDR3 in amino acids: CASGTSVAYEQYF. In DNA, the CDR3 is TGTGCCAGCGGGACTAGCGTGGCCTACGAGCAGTACTTC.